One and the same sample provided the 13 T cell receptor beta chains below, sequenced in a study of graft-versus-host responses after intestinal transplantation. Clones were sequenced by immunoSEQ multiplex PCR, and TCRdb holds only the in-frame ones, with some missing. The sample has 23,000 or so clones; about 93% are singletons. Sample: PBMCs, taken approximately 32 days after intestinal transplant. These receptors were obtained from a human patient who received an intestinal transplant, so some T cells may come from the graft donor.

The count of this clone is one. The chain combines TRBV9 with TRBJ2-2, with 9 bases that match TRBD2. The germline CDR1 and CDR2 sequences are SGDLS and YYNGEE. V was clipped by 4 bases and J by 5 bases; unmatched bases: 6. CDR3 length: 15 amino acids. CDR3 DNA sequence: TGTGCCAGCAGCCCCACGGGACTAGCAACCGGGGAGCTGTTTTTT. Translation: CASSPTGLATGELFF.

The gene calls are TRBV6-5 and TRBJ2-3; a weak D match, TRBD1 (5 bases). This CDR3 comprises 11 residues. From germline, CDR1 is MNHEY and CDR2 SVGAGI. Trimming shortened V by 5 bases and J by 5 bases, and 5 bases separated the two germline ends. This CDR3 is CASSQGDTQYF. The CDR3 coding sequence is TGTGCCAGCAGTCAGGGAGATACGCAGTATTTT.

The CDR3 sequence: CASQTDGLAEETQYF. The CDR3 DNA is TGTGCCAGCCAAACAGATGGACTAGCGGAAGAGACCCAGTACTTC. The chain carries TRBV2 and TRBJ2-5, with TRBD2 matching 10 bases. Germline-derived CDR1 and CDR2 are SNHLY and FYNNEI. V trimming: 8 bases; J trimming: 3 bases; junction bases outside the gene matches: 9. The CDR3 totals 15 residues.

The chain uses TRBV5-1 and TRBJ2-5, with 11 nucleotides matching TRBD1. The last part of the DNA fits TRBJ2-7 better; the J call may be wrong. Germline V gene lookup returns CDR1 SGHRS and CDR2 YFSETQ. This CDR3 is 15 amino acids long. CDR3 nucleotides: TGCGCCAGCAGCTTGGCGGGACAGGGGGCCTACGAGCAGTACTTC. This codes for CASSLAGQGAYEQYF.

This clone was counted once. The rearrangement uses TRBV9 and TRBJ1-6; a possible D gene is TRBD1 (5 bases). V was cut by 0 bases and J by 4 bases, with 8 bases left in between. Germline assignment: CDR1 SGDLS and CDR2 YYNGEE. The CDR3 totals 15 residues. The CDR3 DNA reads TGTGCCAGCAGCGTAGGGGACCCATATAATTCACCCCTCCACTTT. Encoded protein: CASSVGDPYNSPLHF.

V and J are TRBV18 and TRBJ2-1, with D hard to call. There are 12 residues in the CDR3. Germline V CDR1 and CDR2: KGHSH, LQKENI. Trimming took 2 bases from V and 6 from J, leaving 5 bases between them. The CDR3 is CASSPVLNEQFF. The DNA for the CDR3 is TGTGCCAGCTCACCAGTACTCAATGAGCAGTTCTTC.

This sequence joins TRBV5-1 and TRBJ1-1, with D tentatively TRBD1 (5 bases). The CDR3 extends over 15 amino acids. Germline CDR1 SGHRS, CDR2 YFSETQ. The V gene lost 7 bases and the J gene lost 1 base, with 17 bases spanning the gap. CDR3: CASARGGLANTEAFF. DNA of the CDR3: TGCGCCAGCGCGCGGGGGGGTTTGGCGAACACTGAAGCTTTCTTT.

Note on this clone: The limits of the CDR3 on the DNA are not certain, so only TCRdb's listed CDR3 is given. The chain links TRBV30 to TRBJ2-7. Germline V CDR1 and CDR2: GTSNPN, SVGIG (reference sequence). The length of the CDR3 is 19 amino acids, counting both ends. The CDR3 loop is CAWSVSTFPLRAVLLEQYF.

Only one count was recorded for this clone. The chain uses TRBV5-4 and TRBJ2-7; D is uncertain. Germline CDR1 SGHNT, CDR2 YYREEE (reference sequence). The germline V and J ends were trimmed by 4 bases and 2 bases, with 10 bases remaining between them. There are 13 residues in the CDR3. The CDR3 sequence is CASSHSVTYEQYF. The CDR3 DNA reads TGTGCCAGCAGCCACAGCGTTACCTACGAGCAGTACTTC.

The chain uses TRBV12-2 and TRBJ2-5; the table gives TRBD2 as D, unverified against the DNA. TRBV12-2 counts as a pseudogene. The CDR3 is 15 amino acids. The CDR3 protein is CASRSKRGGQETQYF. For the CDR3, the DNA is TGTGCAAGTCGATCTAAGCGGGGGGGCCAAGAGACCCAGTACTTC.

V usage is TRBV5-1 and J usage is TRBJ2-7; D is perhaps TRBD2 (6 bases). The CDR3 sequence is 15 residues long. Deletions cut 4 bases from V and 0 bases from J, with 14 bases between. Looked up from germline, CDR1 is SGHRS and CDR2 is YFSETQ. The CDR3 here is CASSHTGTYSYEQYF. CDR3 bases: TGCGCCAGCAGCCACACCGGGACTTACTCCTACGAGCAGTACTTC.

The CDR3 DNA reads as TGTGCCAGCACTCCGGGTCCCTATAATTCACCCCTCCACTTT. Protein sequence: CASTPGPYNSPLHF. V gene TRBV2 combines with J gene TRBJ1-6; D ambiguous. The CDR3 contains 14 residues. Germline values: CDR1 SNHLY, CDR2 FYNNEI. V shed 7 bases and J shed 2 bases, with 9 bases lying between them.

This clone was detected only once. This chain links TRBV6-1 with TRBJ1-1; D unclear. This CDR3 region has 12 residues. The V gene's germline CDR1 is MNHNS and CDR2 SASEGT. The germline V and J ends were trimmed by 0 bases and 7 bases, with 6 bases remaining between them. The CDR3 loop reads CASSEAVSEAFF. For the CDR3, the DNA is TGTGCCAGCAGTGAAGCGGTAAGTGAAGCTTTCTTT.